These T cell receptor beta chains were read from a single sample in a study of T cell responses to AZD1222 COVID-19 vaccine. Libraries were prepared by immunoSEQ multiplex PCR; TCRdb keeps only in-frame clonotypes and omits some of them. The repertoire holds about 120,000 clones, with 85% to 95% as singletons. The material sequenced was peripheral blood, taken on day 0 of AZD1222 vaccination. These receptors all come from an adult in good health. Each CDR3 is given with its conserved first and last residue. Fields, in order: clone size, V gene, D gene, J gene, CDR3 DNA, CDR3 protein. D genes are given only for firm matches. Clone size, where shown, is once, few, many, or a class for clones that have expanded.

abundance: .
v_gene: TRBV29-1
d_gene: TRBD2
j_gene: TRBJ2-2
CDR3nt: TGCAGCGTCGGGACTAGTTACACCGGGGAGCTGTTTTTT
CDR3aa: CSVGTSYTGELFF

abundance: .
v_gene: TRBV5-1
d_gene: .
j_gene: TRBJ1-1
CDR3nt: TGCGCCAGCAACAGGGTTCCGGGTGAAGCTTTCTTT
CDR3aa: CASNRVPGEAFF

abundance: .
v_gene: TRBV19
d_gene: .
j_gene: TRBJ2-2
CDR3nt: TGTGCCAGTAGTAACCCGAACACCGGGGAGCTGTTTTTT
CDR3aa: CASSNPNTGELFF

abundance: once
v_gene: TRBV19
d_gene: .
j_gene: TRBJ1-4
CDR3nt: TGTGCCAGTAGTATCGACTGGAAAACTAATGAAAAACTGTTTTTT
CDR3aa: CASSIDWKTNEKLFF

abundance: .
v_gene: TRBV5-1
d_gene: .
j_gene: TRBJ2-7
CDR3nt: TGCGCCAGCAGCTTGGATAATCGGTACGAGCAGTACTTC
CDR3aa: CASSLDNRYEQYF

abundance: once
v_gene: TRBV3-1/TRBV3-2
d_gene: TRBD1
j_gene: TRBJ1-5
CDR3nt: TGTGCCAGCAGCCCCACGGGACAGGGGAATCAGCCCCAGCATTTT
CDR3aa: CASSPTGQGNQPQHF

abundance: .
v_gene: TRBV19
d_gene: .
j_gene: TRBJ1-5
CDR3nt: TGTGCCACCCACCCCGGACAGAATAGCAATCAGCCCCAGCATTTT
CDR3aa: CATHPGQNSNQPQHF

abundance: .
v_gene: TRBV18
d_gene: TRBD2
j_gene: TRBJ2-2
CDR3nt: TGTGCCAGCTCACAGGGAGGGAATACCGGGGAGCTGTTTTTT
CDR3aa: CASSQGGNTGELFF

abundance: .
v_gene: TRBV4-1
d_gene: .
j_gene: TRBJ1-5
CDR3nt: TGCGCCAGCAGCCAAGATTTTGGGACCTATCAGCCCCAGCATTTT
CDR3aa: CASSQDFGTYQPQHF

abundance: .
v_gene: TRBV6-5
d_gene: .
j_gene: TRBJ2-3
CDR3nt: TGTGCCAGCAGAGGAGTGGGGGTAGATACGCAGTATTTT
CDR3aa: CASRGVGVDTQYF

abundance: .
v_gene: TRBV4-1
d_gene: .
j_gene: TRBJ1-3
CDR3nt: TGCGCCAGCAGCCAAGAAAGGACCGCTGGAAACACCATATATTTT
CDR3aa: CASSQERTAGNTIYF

abundance: .
v_gene: TRBV27
d_gene: .
j_gene: TRBJ1-5
CDR3nt: TGTGCCAGCAGTTTATACCTCAATCAGCCCCAGCATTTT
CDR3aa: CASSLYLNQPQHF

abundance: few
v_gene: TRBV11-2
d_gene: TRBD1
j_gene: TRBJ2-7
CDR3nt: TGTGCCAGCAGCCCCCCCGGGACAGGCGAACCCAAGCAGTACTTC
CDR3aa: CASSPPGTGEPKQYF

abundance: once
v_gene: TRBV3-1/TRBV3-2
d_gene: TRBD1
j_gene: TRBJ1-1
CDR3nt: TGTGCCAGCAGCCGGTCGACAGGGCCTGAAGCTTTCTTT
CDR3aa: CASSRSTGPEAFF

abundance: .
v_gene: TRBV9
d_gene: .
j_gene: TRBJ1-3
CDR3nt: TGTGCCAGCAGCGTACAATGGGGGCGGGACACCATATATTTT
CDR3aa: CASSVQWGRDTIYF

abundance: .
v_gene: TRBV27
d_gene: .
j_gene: TRBJ2-1
CDR3nt: TGTGCCAGCACCCTCCTGCGAGGGGGGTTAACAAAAACGAATGAGCAGTTCTTC
CDR3aa: CASTLLRGGLTKTNEQFF

abundance: .
v_gene: TRBV5-1
d_gene: .
j_gene: TRBJ2-7
CDR3nt: TGCGCCAGCAGCTTGGCGGGGGAGCAGTACTTC
CDR3aa: CASSLAGEQYF

abundance: .
v_gene: TRBV27
d_gene: .
j_gene: TRBJ1-1
CDR3nt: TGTGCCAGCAGTTGGGGTCCGGGTGAAGCTTTCTTT
CDR3aa: CASSWGPGEAFF

abundance: .
v_gene: TRBV5-6
d_gene: .
j_gene: TRBJ1-5
CDR3nt: TGTGCCAGCAGCTTTTTCGGACAGACCAATCAGCCCCAGCATTTT
CDR3aa: CASSFFGQTNQPQHF

abundance: .
v_gene: TRBV28
d_gene: .
j_gene: TRBJ2-1
CDR3nt: TGTGCCAGCAGTTTGCCTAAGGGGCAGGGTGAGAACAATGAGCAGTTCTTC
CDR3aa: CASSLPKGQGENNEQFF

abundance: .
v_gene: TRBV5-1
d_gene: TRBD1
j_gene: TRBJ1-2
CDR3nt: TGCGCCAGCAGCTTCAGGGGGATAGAGGGCTACACCTTC
CDR3aa: CASSFRGIEGYTF

abundance: .
v_gene: TRBV4-1
d_gene: .
j_gene: TRBJ2-5
CDR3nt: TGCGCCAGCAGCCAGCTACTAGCTACCCAAGAGACCCAGTACTTC
CDR3aa: CASSQLLATQETQYF

abundance: .
v_gene: TRBV18
d_gene: TRBD1
j_gene: TRBJ2-7
CDR3nt: TGTGCCAGCTCACCACAGGGGACAGGGCCCCACGAGCAGTACTTC
CDR3aa: CASSPQGTGPHEQYF

abundance: .
v_gene: TRBV9
d_gene: .
j_gene: TRBJ2-7
CDR3nt: TGTGCCAGCAGCGGGGGAGCAGGGCCCTCTGAGCAGTACTTC
CDR3aa: CASSGGAGPSEQYF

abundance: .
v_gene: TRBV10-1
d_gene: TRBD1
j_gene: TRBJ2-3
CDR3nt: TGCGCCAGCAGTGAGAGGACAGGGAGGCCAGATACGCAGTATTTT
CDR3aa: CASSERTGRPDTQYF

abundance: .
v_gene: TRBV27
d_gene: TRBD1
j_gene: TRBJ2-7
CDR3nt: TGTGCCAGCAGTCCGGACAGGCCCAGCTCCTACGAGCAGTACTTC
CDR3aa: CASSPDRPSSYEQYF

abundance: .
v_gene: TRBV12-3/TRBV12-4
d_gene: TRBD1
j_gene: TRBJ1-2
CDR3nt: TGTGCCAGCACCACAGGGGGTGTCTATGGCTACACCTTC
CDR3aa: CASTTGGVYGYTF

abundance: .
v_gene: TRBV5-6
d_gene: .
j_gene: TRBJ1-5
CDR3nt: TGTGCCAGCAGCTTGTCGGGTCAGCCCCAGCATTTT
CDR3aa: CASSLSGQPQHF

abundance: .
v_gene: TRBV30
d_gene: TRBD1
j_gene: TRBJ1-2
CDR3nt: TGTGCCTGGCAGGAGCCCGGACAGGGAGGCTACACCTTC
CDR3aa: CAWQEPGQGGYTF

abundance: few
v_gene: TRBV28
d_gene: TRBD2
j_gene: TRBJ2-7
CDR3nt: TGTGCCAGCAGCATCACCGGGACTAGGCCCTACGAGCAGTACTTC
CDR3aa: CASSITGTRPYEQYF

abundance: .
v_gene: TRBV27
d_gene: .
j_gene: TRBJ2-7
CDR3nt: TGTGCCAGCAGTCCCGGACAGACCTACGAGCAGTACTTC
CDR3aa: CASSPGQTYEQYF

abundance: few
v_gene: TRBV6-4
d_gene: .
j_gene: TRBJ1-5
CDR3nt: TGTGCCAGCCCGAGGCCCCAGCATTTT
CDR3aa: CASPRPQHF

abundance: .
v_gene: TRBV13
d_gene: .
j_gene: TRBJ1-6
CDR3nt: TGTGCCAGCAGCTTCTCGGGCTCACCCCTCCACTTT
CDR3aa: CASSFSGSPLHF

abundance: .
v_gene: TRBV11-2
d_gene: .
j_gene: TRBJ2-3
CDR3nt: TGTGCCAGCAGCTTCGGACTTAGCACAGATACGCAGTATTTT
CDR3aa: CASSFGLSTDTQYF

abundance: .
v_gene: TRBV10-3
d_gene: .
j_gene: TRBJ1-2
CDR3nt: TGTGCCTCCTGGGGGGGCCGGAACTATGGCTACACCTTC
CDR3aa: CASWGGRNYGYTF

abundance: few
v_gene: TRBV4-2
d_gene: TRBD2
j_gene: TRBJ2-1
CDR3nt: TGTGCCAGCGGGACTAGCGGGCTAGACAATGAGCAGTTCTTC
CDR3aa: CASGTSGLDNEQFF

abundance: .
v_gene: TRBV6-1
d_gene: .
j_gene: TRBJ1-1
CDR3nt: TGTGCCAGCAGTGAAGGAAGGCAGAACACTGAAGCTTTCTTT
CDR3aa: CASSEGRQNTEAFF

abundance: .
v_gene: TRBV27
d_gene: .
j_gene: TRBJ1-2
CDR3nt: TGTGCCAGCAGTTTAATGGCAGCCGACAACTATGGCTACACCTTC
CDR3aa: CASSLMAADNYGYTF

abundance: .
v_gene: TRBV12-3/TRBV12-4
d_gene: .
j_gene: TRBJ2-7
CDR3nt: TGTGCCAGCAGTACCCGTATCTACGAGCAGTACTTC
CDR3aa: CASSTRIYEQYF

abundance: .
v_gene: TRBV12-3/TRBV12-4
d_gene: TRBD1
j_gene: TRBJ2-5
CDR3nt: TGTGCCAGCAGTCCACAGGGGCCCGAGACCCAGTACTTC
CDR3aa: CASSPQGPETQYF

abundance: .
v_gene: TRBV27
d_gene: .
j_gene: TRBJ2-4
CDR3nt: TGTGCCAGCAGTCCGGACGGACTAGCCAAAAACATTCAGTACTTC
CDR3aa: CASSPDGLAKNIQYF

abundance: .
v_gene: TRBV7-9
d_gene: .
j_gene: TRBJ2-2
CDR3nt: TGTGCCAGCAGCTTATCTGGGACCGGGGAGCTGTTTTTT
CDR3aa: CASSLSGTGELFF

abundance: .
v_gene: TRBV7-8
d_gene: TRBD2
j_gene: TRBJ2-7
CDR3nt: TGTGCCAGCAGCTTAGTAGTCCAGCGGGAGTGGGGTACCTACGAGCAGTACTTC
CDR3aa: CASSLVVQREWGTYEQYF

abundance: .
v_gene: TRBV3-1/TRBV3-2
d_gene: .
j_gene: TRBJ2-3
CDR3nt: TGTGCCAGCAGCGCTGGGGCGTCAGATACGCAGTATTTT
CDR3aa: CASSAGASDTQYF

abundance: .
v_gene: TRBV6-5
d_gene: .
j_gene: TRBJ2-5
CDR3nt: TGTGCCAGCAGTTACAAGGTTCTCGGGCAAGAGACCCAGTACTTC
CDR3aa: CASSYKVLGQETQYF

abundance: once
v_gene: TRBV28
d_gene: .
j_gene: TRBJ1-1
CDR3nt: TGTGCCAGCAGTTTTCGGGGGCGCGGTATGAACACTGAAGCTTTCTTT
CDR3aa: CASSFRGRGMNTEAFF

abundance: .
v_gene: TRBV3-1/TRBV3-2
d_gene: .
j_gene: TRBJ1-5
CDR3nt: TGTGCCAGCAGCCAAGATGACCGTGGGTTTAGTCAGCCCCAGCATTTT
CDR3aa: CASSQDDRGFSQPQHF

abundance: once
v_gene: TRBV6-5
d_gene: .
j_gene: TRBJ2-1
CDR3nt: TGTGCCAGCACCCCAACTAGAAATGAGCAGTTCTTC
CDR3aa: CASTPTRNEQFF

abundance: .
v_gene: TRBV30
d_gene: TRBD1
j_gene: TRBJ1-2
CDR3nt: TGTGCCTGGAGTCCTTCGACAGGGGGCTCCGATTATGGCTACACCTTC
CDR3aa: CAWSPSTGGSDYGYTF

abundance: .
v_gene: TRBV28
d_gene: .
j_gene: TRBJ1-1
CDR3nt: TGTGCCAGCAGTTTGCTGGAATTGAACACTGAAGCTTTCTTT
CDR3aa: CASSLLELNTEAFF

abundance: .
v_gene: TRBV5-1
d_gene: .
j_gene: TRBJ1-3
CDR3nt: TGCGCCAGCAGCCTGCAGGGACTCTCTGGAAACACCATATATTTT
CDR3aa: CASSLQGLSGNTIYF

abundance: once
v_gene: TRBV19
d_gene: .
j_gene: TRBJ2-1
CDR3nt: TGTGCCAGTAGCCTCACTTTTAGCTCCTACAATGAGCAGTTCTTC
CDR3aa: CASSLTFSSYNEQFF

abundance: .
v_gene: TRBV7-9
d_gene: .
j_gene: TRBJ1-1
CDR3nt: TGTGCCAGCACCCTGGTGGGGAGGGCGTTAGCTTTCTTT
CDR3aa: CASTLVGRALAFF

abundance: .
v_gene: TRBV19
d_gene: .
j_gene: TRBJ1-5
CDR3nt: TGTGCCAGTAGTAGGGGACGGGGATATAGCAATCAGCCCCAGCATTTT
CDR3aa: CASSRGRGYSNQPQHF

abundance: .
v_gene: TRBV28
d_gene: .
j_gene: TRBJ1-1
CDR3nt: TGTGCCAGCAGTTCACCGTCCCACCGCGGGACTGAAGCTTTCTTT
CDR3aa: CASSSPSHRGTEAFF

abundance: once
v_gene: TRBV28
d_gene: .
j_gene: TRBJ2-7
CDR3nt: TGTGCCAGCAGTTCGAGGTTTATGTGGTACTTC
CDR3aa: CASSSRFMWYF

abundance: .
v_gene: TRBV30
d_gene: .
j_gene: TRBJ2-7
CDR3nt: TGTGCCTGGAAATACAGGGGGGGGTACGAGCAGTACTTC
CDR3aa: CAWKYRGGYEQYF

abundance: .
v_gene: TRBV12-3/TRBV12-4
d_gene: .
j_gene: TRBJ1-1
CDR3nt: TGTGCCAGCAGTTTCCGACCGAACACTGAAGCTTTCTTT
CDR3aa: CASSFRPNTEAFF